This T cell receptor (beta chain) was recovered during a study of blood T cell repertoires in COVID-19. TCRdb's table, derived via immunoSEQ multiplex PCR, lists solely in-frame clones and lacks some. The table includes some 150,000 clones, 65% to 90% detected once. V was cut by 5 bases and J by 5 bases, with 12 bases left in between. The CDR3 extends over 12 amino acids. Per germline, CDR1 SQVTM and CDR2 ANQGSEA. The V call is TRBV29-1, the J call TRBJ1-1; D uncertain. Sequenced sample: peripheral blood. The clonotype was recovered from a woman aged 60 to 75 with active or convalescent COVID-19. Written as DNA, the CDR3 is TGCAGCGTTCAATCCAAGCAAACTGAAGCTTTCTTT. It codes for CSVQSKQTEAFF.